The source of this T cell receptor (beta chain) is a study of blood T cell repertoires in COVID-19. As for the study in general: Sources were T cells, B-cell-depleted T cells, or PBMCs; the material itself was cDNA or gDNA.

This clone turned up a few times. Sequencing was performed with immunoSEQ multiplex PCR; in TCRdb, only in-frame clones are kept and a portion is missing. The sample shows around 130,000 clones, more than 70% of them seen only once. This CDR3 has 15 amino acids. Sequencing was performed on peripheral blood. The clonotype comes from a human donor in a cohort sampled during active COVID-19. The rearrangement links TRBV21-1 to TRBJ1-2; TRBD1 is the table's D call and was not checked against the DNA. TRBV21-1 constitutes a pseudogene. CDR3 sequence (DNA): TGTGCCAGCAGCAAACCCCCAGGCCTTAACTATGGCTACACCTTC. This translates into CASSKPPGLNYGYTF.